This is a list of T cell receptor beta chains from one sample in a study of graft-versus-host responses after intestinal transplantation. Produced via immunoSEQ multiplex PCR; TCRdb's table is partial and in-frame only. Found here are tens of thousands of clones, 90% to 95% of them singletons; the top ten hold approximately 0.1%. No antigen has been assigned to these receptors. The sequenced sample was unstimulated CD4+ T cells sorted from spleen or lymph node cells, obtained before intestinal transplant. The receptors were sampled from a human donor who received an intestinal transplant. The CDR3 runs from the conserved cysteine through the conserved F or W. The order of the fields is J gene, clone size, D gene, CDR3 length, V gene, CDR3 DNA, CDR3 protein. The D gene is left open where the match is weak. A row's size may be missing; if present it is once, few, many or a size class.

j_gene: TRBJ1-1; abundance: .; d_gene: TRBD1; len: 14; v_gene: TRBV29-1; CDR3nt: TGCAGCGTTGAGAGACAGGGGGGGGGCACTGAAGCTTTCTTT; CDR3aa: CSVERQGGGTEAFF
j_gene: TRBJ2-3; abundance: .; d_gene: TRBD2; len: 16; v_gene: TRBV2; CDR3nt: TGTGCCAGCAGTGCTGGCGGGGGGCATAGCACAGATACGCAGTATTTT; CDR3aa: CASSAGGGHSTDTQYF
j_gene: TRBJ2-7; abundance: .; d_gene: TRBD2; len: 15; v_gene: TRBV18; CDR3nt: TGTGCCAGCTCATATAATAGCGGGGGGGCGTACGAGCAGTACTTC; CDR3aa: CASSYNSGGAYEQYF
j_gene: TRBJ1-5; abundance: .; d_gene: .; len: 15; v_gene: TRBV10-2; CDR3nt: TGCGCCAGCACTCTCCCCGACAGGAGGAGACAGCCCCAGCATTTT; CDR3aa: CASTLPDRRRQPQHF
j_gene: TRBJ1-2; abundance: .; d_gene: .; len: 14; v_gene: TRBV6-5; CDR3nt: TGTGCCAGCAGTTACTCGGCAGGACTTTATGGCTACACCTTC; CDR3aa: CASSYSAGLYGYTF
j_gene: TRBJ2-1; abundance: .; d_gene: TRBD1; len: 16; v_gene: TRBV5-4; CDR3nt: TGTGCCAGCAGCTTGGCGGGACAGGGGACCTACAATGAGCAGTTCTTC; CDR3aa: CASSLAGQGTYNEQFF
j_gene: TRBJ2-1; abundance: .; d_gene: TRBD2; len: 18; v_gene: TRBV7-8; CDR3nt: TGTGCCAGCAGCTCCCGGGCTAGCGGGGCCACAAAGATGAATGAGCAGTTCTTC; CDR3aa: CASSSRASGATKMNEQFF
j_gene: TRBJ2-7; abundance: .; d_gene: .; len: 15; v_gene: TRBV6-5; CDR3nt: TGTGCCAGCAGTTACTCGTGGTTGGGAGGCTACGAGCAGTACTTC; CDR3aa: CASSYSWLGGYEQYF
j_gene: TRBJ1-5; abundance: .; d_gene: .; len: 15; v_gene: TRBV5-4; CDR3nt: TGTGCCAGCAGCCGCGGACACCCGGGAGTACAGCCCCAGCATTTT; CDR3aa: CASSRGHPGVQPQHF
j_gene: TRBJ1-2; abundance: .; d_gene: TRBD1; len: 14; v_gene: TRBV6-5; CDR3nt: TGTGCCAGCAGGCCAGACAGGGGGCCTTATGGCTACACCTTC; CDR3aa: CASRPDRGPYGYTF
j_gene: TRBJ1-1; abundance: .; d_gene: TRBD1; len: 16; v_gene: TRBV4-1; CDR3nt: TGCGCCAGCAGCCGACCTCCGGGACAGGGCCACACTGAAGCTTTCTTT; CDR3aa: CASSRPPGQGHTEAFF
j_gene: TRBJ2-3; abundance: .; d_gene: TRBD2; len: 16; v_gene: TRBV7-2; CDR3nt: TGTGCCAGCAGCTTACGACGGTTAGCGGGGGGAGATACGCAGTATTTT; CDR3aa: CASSLRRLAGGDTQYF
j_gene: TRBJ1-5; abundance: .; d_gene: .; len: 16; v_gene: TRBV7-9; CDR3nt: TGTGCCAGCAGCCGTGGCCTTGGGGGCAGCAATCAGCCCCAGCATTTT; CDR3aa: CASSRGLGGSNQPQHF
j_gene: TRBJ2-1; abundance: .; d_gene: .; len: 15; v_gene: TRBV9; CDR3nt: TGTGCCAGCAGCTCCCGAGGGGGCTCCTACAATGAGCAGTTCTTC; CDR3aa: CASSSRGGSYNEQFF
j_gene: TRBJ1-5; abundance: .; d_gene: TRBD1; len: 13; v_gene: TRBV7-9; CDR3nt: TGTGCCAGCAGTGACAGGGGGCTCTTGCCCCAGCATTTT; CDR3aa: CASSDRGLLPQHF
j_gene: TRBJ2-7; abundance: .; d_gene: .; len: 14; v_gene: TRBV30; CDR3nt: TGTGCCTGGAGTCGGCAGGGGAATTTGTACGAGCAGTACTTC; CDR3aa: CAWSRQGNLYEQYF
j_gene: TRBJ1-2; abundance: .; d_gene: .; len: 15; v_gene: TRBV7-2; CDR3nt: TGTGCCAGCAGCTTCGACAGCTTAGCTAACTATGGCTACACCTTC; CDR3aa: CASSFDSLANYGYTF
j_gene: TRBJ1-1; abundance: .; d_gene: .; len: 15; v_gene: TRBV10-2; CDR3nt: TGCGCCAGCAGTGGCGTCGGGGGGCAGAACACTGAAGCTTTCTTT; CDR3aa: CASSGVGGQNTEAFF
j_gene: TRBJ1-2; abundance: .; d_gene: TRBD1; len: 13; v_gene: TRBV11-2; CDR3nt: TGTGCCAGCAGCCCGGACAGGGGCTCTGGCTACACCTTC; CDR3aa: CASSPDRGSGYTF
j_gene: TRBJ1-6; abundance: .; d_gene: TRBD1; len: 17; v_gene: TRBV7-8; CDR3nt: TGTGCCAGCAGCTCGACAGGGCCCAGCTCCTATAATTCACCCCTCCACTTT; CDR3aa: CASSSTGPSSYNSPLHF
j_gene: TRBJ1-2; abundance: .; d_gene: TRBD1; len: 12; v_gene: TRBV6-6; CDR3nt: TGTGCCAGCAGTTACCTCAGGGGGGGCTACACCTTC; CDR3aa: CASSYLRGGYTF
j_gene: TRBJ1-4; abundance: .; d_gene: TRBD1; len: 13; v_gene: TRBV30; CDR3nt: TGTGCCTGCGGTGCGAGGGGGCCTGAAAAACTGTTTTTT; CDR3aa: CACGARGPEKLFF
j_gene: TRBJ1-5; abundance: .; d_gene: .; len: 15; v_gene: TRBV5-1; CDR3nt: TGCGCCAGCAGCCTATGGGGGGGGGATGAGCAGCCCCAGCATTTT; CDR3aa: CASSLWGGDEQPQHF
j_gene: TRBJ2-5; abundance: .; d_gene: TRBD1; len: 12; v_gene: TRBV29-1; CDR3nt: TGCACCGGACAGGGGAGGGAAGAGACCCAGTACTTC; CDR3aa: CTGQGREETQYF
j_gene: TRBJ2-2; abundance: once; d_gene: TRBD1; len: 15; v_gene: TRBV7-2; CDR3nt: TGTGCCAGCCGTCCCCAAGGGGGCATTATCGGGGAGCTGTTTTTT; CDR3aa: CASRPQGGIIGELFF
j_gene: TRBJ1-4; abundance: .; d_gene: .; len: 15; v_gene: TRBV4-3; CDR3nt: TGCGCCAGCAGCCAAGCGGTCTGGAGGAGTGAAAAACTGTTTTTT; CDR3aa: CASSQAVWRSEKLFF
j_gene: TRBJ1-1; abundance: few; d_gene: TRBD1; len: 14; v_gene: TRBV6-5; CDR3nt: TGTGCCAGCAGTTACCAGACAGGGGACACTGAAGCTTTCTTT; CDR3aa: CASSYQTGDTEAFF
j_gene: TRBJ1-1; abundance: .; d_gene: .; len: 15; v_gene: TRBV30; CDR3nt: TGTGCCTGGAGTGACGCGACGCTCGGGGACACTGAAGCTTTCTTT; CDR3aa: CAWSDATLGDTEAFF
j_gene: TRBJ2-2; abundance: .; d_gene: TRBD2; len: 17; v_gene: TRBV9; CDR3nt: TGTGCCAGCAGCGTAGAGGGCGGGAGAACGAACACCGGGGAGCTGTTTTTT; CDR3aa: CASSVEGGRTNTGELFF
j_gene: TRBJ1-2; abundance: .; d_gene: TRBD1; len: 16; v_gene: TRBV4-3; CDR3nt: TGCGCCAGCAGCCAAGAGGGACAGGGGCTTAACTATGGCTACACCTTC; CDR3aa: CASSQEGQGLNYGYTF
j_gene: TRBJ1-6; abundance: .; d_gene: .; len: 12; v_gene: TRBV6-6; CDR3nt: TGTGCCAGCACCAGGGTTGACTCACCCCTCCACTTT; CDR3aa: CASTRVDSPLHF
j_gene: TRBJ2-1; abundance: .; d_gene: TRBD2; len: 16; v_gene: TRBV5-1; CDR3nt: TGCGCCAGCAGCCTAGCGGGGGGTTCAGCGTACAATGAGCAGTTCTTC; CDR3aa: CASSLAGGSAYNEQFF
j_gene: TRBJ2-3; abundance: .; d_gene: TRBD2; len: 17; v_gene: TRBV4-1; CDR3nt: TGCGCCAGCAGCCAGGACCCTAGCGGGGTTTTCACAGATACGCAGTATTTT; CDR3aa: CASSQDPSGVFTDTQYF
j_gene: TRBJ1-4; abundance: once; d_gene: TRBD1; len: 14; v_gene: TRBV18; CDR3nt: TGTGCCAGCTCACGACAGGGGGACAATGAAAAACTGTTTTTT; CDR3aa: CASSRQGDNEKLFF
j_gene: TRBJ2-2; abundance: .; d_gene: .; len: 17; v_gene: TRBV4-3; CDR3nt: TGCGCCAGCAGGCATCTCTCAGGGGGGACGGACACCGGGGAGCTGTTTTTT; CDR3aa: CASRHLSGGTDTGELFF
j_gene: TRBJ2-3; abundance: once; d_gene: TRBD2; len: 16; v_gene: TRBV7-2; CDR3nt: TGTGCCAGCAGCTTAGCTGGACTAGTAAGCACAGATACGCAGTATTTT; CDR3aa: CASSLAGLVSTDTQYF
j_gene: TRBJ2-5; abundance: .; d_gene: TRBD1; len: 15; v_gene: TRBV30; CDR3nt: TGTGCCTGGAGTGTGGGACAGGCTACGGGAGAGACCCAGTACTTC; CDR3aa: CAWSVGQATGETQYF
j_gene: TRBJ2-7; abundance: .; d_gene: .; len: 12; v_gene: TRBV2; CDR3nt: TGTGCCAGCAGTGAACGCAGGGACGAGCAGTACTTC; CDR3aa: CASSERRDEQYF
j_gene: TRBJ1-1; abundance: .; d_gene: TRBD1; len: 19; v_gene: TRBV7-9; CDR3nt: TGTGCCAGCAGCTTAGATCCACAGGGGGCAACCGCTCTGAACACTGAAGCTTTCTTT; CDR3aa: CASSLDPQGATALNTEAFF